The rows below give T cell receptor beta chains drawn from one sample of a study of beta chain features in type 1 diabetes. Generated by immunoSEQ multiplex PCR, the TCRdb table keeps only in-frame clones and is missing some. The sample carries about 360,000 clones, about 12% recorded once. Material: naive CD4+ T cells from blood. The source of these receptors is a man aged 18-30 years in good health. Each CDR3 is given with its conserved first and last residue. D genes are given only for firm matches. Size tells how often a clone was seen (once, few, many) or the class of an expanded clone, and some rows leave it out.

j_gene,abundance,d_gene,v_gene,CDR3nt,CDR3aa
TRBJ1-2,.,.,TRBV5-4,TGTGCCAGCAGCTTGGACACAGGCCCTTCCTCCGGCTACACCTTC,CASSLDTGPSSGYTF
TRBJ2-5,.,TRBD2,TRBV30,TGTGCCTGGAAGATCCCCACTAGCGCCTCCCCAGAGACCCAGTACTTC,CAWKIPTSASPETQYF
TRBJ2-7,few,.,TRBV4-2,TGTGCCAGCAGCCAAGATCGGCTAGCCCGGAACTACGAGCAGTACTTC,CASSQDRLARNYEQYF
TRBJ2-3,.,TRBD1,TRBV5-4,TGTGCCAGCAGCGGAGGGACAGGGAAAAGCACAGATACGCAGTATTTT,CASSGGTGKSTDTQYF
TRBJ2-6,.,.,TRBV28,TGTGCCAGCGGGGGCCGGGTACCTGGGGCCAACGTCCTGACTTTC,CASGGRVPGANVLTF
TRBJ2-4,.,.,TRBV9,TGTGCCAGCAGCCCGCGTATGGAGAACATTCAGTACTTC,CASSPRMENIQYF
TRBJ1-1,few,.,TRBV14,TGTGCCAGCAGCCAACTCTTTAGAGGCACTGAAGCTTTCTTT,CASSQLFRGTEAFF
TRBJ1-2,few,.,TRBV7-8,TGTGCCAGCAGCTTAGAGCCTAGGGCAGGGGGCTACACCTTC,CASSLEPRAGGYTF
TRBJ1-5,.,TRBD1,TRBV27,TGTGCCAGCAGTCCCAAGACAGGGAGGAGCAATCAGCCCCAGCATTTT,CASSPKTGRSNQPQHF
TRBJ1-3,few,.,TRBV30,TGTGCCTGGAGGGCTTGGCCTGGAAACACCATATATTTT,CAWRAWPGNTIYF
TRBJ2-7,.,.,TRBV7-9,TGTGCCAGCAGCTTTACAGGGGAGGAGTACTTC,CASSFTGEEYF
TRBJ2-3,.,TRBD2,TRBV11-2,TGTGCCAGCAGCCAAGCTAGCGGACTAAGCACAGATACGCAGTATTTT,CASSQASGLSTDTQYF
TRBJ2-7,.,TRBD1,TRBV7-3,TGTGCCAGCAGTACACTCCCGGGACAGTTTTACGAGCAGTACTTC,CASSTLPGQFYEQYF
TRBJ2-1,.,TRBD2,TRBV10-3,TGTGCCATCAGTGGTTCGCTAGCGGGAGCGGATGAGCAGTTCTTC,CAISGSLAGADEQFF
TRBJ1-1,.,.,TRBV30,TGTGCCTGGAGTGGGGCTGCCTTGGGCACTGAAGCTTTCTTT,CAWSGAALGTEAFF
TRBJ2-3,.,.,TRBV21-1,TGTGCCAGCAGCAACGTCACTAGCGGGAGATATGATACGCAGTATTTT,CASSNVTSGRYDTQYF
TRBJ1-2,.,.,TRBV29-1,TGCAGCGTTGAAGGAGGAATAGACTATGGCTACACCTTC,CSVEGGIDYGYTF
TRBJ2-5,few,TRBD1,TRBV7-2,TGTGCCAGCAGCTTTTGGACAGGGCAAGAGACCCAGTACTTC,CASSFWTGQETQYF
TRBJ1-2,few,.,TRBV7-9,TGTGCCAGCAGGAAACAGGGTGGGGCCTATGGCTACACCTTC,CASRKQGGAYGYTF
TRBJ1-1,.,TRBD1,TRBV6-6,TGTGCCAGCAGTTACTCGGGACAGGCGAACACTGAAGCTTTCTTT,CASSYSGQANTEAFF
TRBJ2-5,.,.,TRBV2,TGTGCCAGCAGTGAAGCGCGGGAGACCCAGTACTTC,CASSEARETQYF
TRBJ2-7,.,TRBD1,TRBV25-1,TGTGCCAGCAGTGCCCCGGGACAGGTAGGGTACGAGCAGTACTTC,CASSAPGQVGYEQYF
TRBJ2-1,few,.,TRBV9,TGTGCCAGCAGCGTAGCGGATGAGCAGTTCTTC,CASSVADEQFF
TRBJ1-4,.,.,TRBV4-3,TGCGCCAGCAGCCAAGTTACTAACCGGGAGGAAAATGAAAAACTGTTTTTT,CASSQVTNREENEKLFF
TRBJ2-7,.,.,TRBV30,TGTGCCTGGAGAAGACAGCGCATCTCCTACGAGCAGTACTTC,CAWRRQRISYEQYF
TRBJ1-2,few,.,TRBV5-1,TGCGCCAGCAGCTTGGGAGGACGACGGGATAACTATGGCTACACCTTC,CASSLGGRRDNYGYTF
TRBJ1-1,few,TRBD1,TRBV6-5,TGTGCCAGCAGTCCCACAGGGGCGGGGAACACTGAAGCTTTCTTT,CASSPTGAGNTEAFF
TRBJ2-2,few,.,TRBV15,TGTGCCACCAGCCCGTCGTGGCTAGCCGGCGGGGAGCTGTTTTTT,CATSPSWLAGGELFF
TRBJ2-1,few,.,TRBV7-9,TGTGCCAGCAGCCCCGCGGGCAGAAATGAGCAGTTCTTC,CASSPAGRNEQFF
TRBJ1-4,.,TRBD1,TRBV5-6,TGTGCCAGCAGCTTGGCCGGTACAGGGGGGGAAAAACTGTTTTTT,CASSLAGTGGEKLFF
TRBJ2-7,few,.,TRBV30,TGTGCCTGGAGTGTCGAGGGTATCTACGAGCAGTACTTC,CAWSVEGIYEQYF
TRBJ2-3,.,TRBD2,TRBV19,TGTGCCAGTAGTGTCCAGCGGGGGGCTGATACGCAGTATTTT,CASSVQRGADTQYF
TRBJ2-7,few,TRBD1,TRBV7-3,TGTGCCAGCAGCTACTACAGGGGCGAGCAGTACTTC,CASSYYRGEQYF
TRBJ2-1,.,.,TRBV19,TGTGCCAGTAGTCCGGGAGTCGAGCAGTTCTTC,CASSPGVEQFF
TRBJ1-2,.,.,TRBV7-8,TGTGCCAGCAGCCTAACCATTGACAGCTATGGCTACACCTTC,CASSLTIDSYGYTF
TRBJ2-7,few,.,TRBV9,TGTGCCAGCAGCGTGGACACGGACTACGAGCAGTACTTC,CASSVDTDYEQYF
TRBJ1-2,.,.,TRBV28,TGTGCCAGCAGAAAACAGGGTGCGAACTATGGCTACACCTTC,CASRKQGANYGYTF
TRBJ2-7,.,.,TRBV30,TGTGCCTGGAACCGGGACACACATTCCTACGAGCAGTACTTC,CAWNRDTHSYEQYF
TRBJ1-1,.,.,TRBV29-1,TGCAGCGCTCACAGACAGGCCGAAGCTTTCTTT,CSAHRQAEAFF
TRBJ2-2,.,TRBD1,TRBV7-2,TGTGCCAGCAGCTGGAACAGGGGGCTCACCGGGGAGCTGTTTTTT,CASSWNRGLTGELFF
TRBJ2-1,.,TRBD2,TRBV9,TGTGCCAGCAGCTTGCGTGGGGAGCGGGGGGTTTACAATGAGCAGTTCTTC,CASSLRGERGVYNEQFF
TRBJ2-1,.,.,TRBV21-1,TGTGCCAGCAGCAAGAGTTTAGGGGACAGGGGATATAATGAGCAGTTCTTC,CASSKSLGDRGYNEQFF